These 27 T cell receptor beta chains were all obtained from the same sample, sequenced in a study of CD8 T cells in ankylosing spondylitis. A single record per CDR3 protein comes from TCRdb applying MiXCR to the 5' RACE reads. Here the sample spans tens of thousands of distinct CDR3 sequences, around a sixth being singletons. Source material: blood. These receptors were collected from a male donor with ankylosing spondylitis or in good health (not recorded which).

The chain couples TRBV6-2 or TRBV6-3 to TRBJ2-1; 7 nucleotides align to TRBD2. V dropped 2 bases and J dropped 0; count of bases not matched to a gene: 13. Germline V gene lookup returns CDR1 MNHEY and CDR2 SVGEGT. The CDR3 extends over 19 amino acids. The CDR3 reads CASSYPGVAGTYSYNEQFF. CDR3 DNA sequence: TGTGCCAGCAGTTACCCAGGCGTAGCGGGCACCTACTCCTACAATGAGCAGTTCTTC.

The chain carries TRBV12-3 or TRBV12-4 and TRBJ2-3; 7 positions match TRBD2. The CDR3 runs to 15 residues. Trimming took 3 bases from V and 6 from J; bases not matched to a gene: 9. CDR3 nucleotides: TGTGCCAGCAGTTTTACCGCCTCCGGGGGGGATACGCAGTATTTT. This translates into CASSFTASGGDTQYF.

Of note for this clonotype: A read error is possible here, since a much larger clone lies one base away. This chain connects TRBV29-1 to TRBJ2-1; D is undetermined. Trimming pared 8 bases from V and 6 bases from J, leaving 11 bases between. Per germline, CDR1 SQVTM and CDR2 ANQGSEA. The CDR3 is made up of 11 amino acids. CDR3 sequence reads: CSITDPNEQFF. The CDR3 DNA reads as TGCAGCATTACCGACCCCAATGAGCAGTTCTTC.

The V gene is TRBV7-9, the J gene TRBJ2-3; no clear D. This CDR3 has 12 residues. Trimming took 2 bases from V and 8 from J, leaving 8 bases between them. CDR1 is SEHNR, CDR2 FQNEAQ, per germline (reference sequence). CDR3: CASSLTLGTQYF. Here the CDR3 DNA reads TGTGCCAGCAGCTTAACTCTAGGTACGCAGTATTTT.

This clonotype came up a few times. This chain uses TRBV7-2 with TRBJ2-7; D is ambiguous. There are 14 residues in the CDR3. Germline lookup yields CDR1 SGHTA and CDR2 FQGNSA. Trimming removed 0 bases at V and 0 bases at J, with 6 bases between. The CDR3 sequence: CASSLAASSYEQYF. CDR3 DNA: TGTGCCAGCAGCTTAGCGGCAAGCTCCTACGAGCAGTACTTC.

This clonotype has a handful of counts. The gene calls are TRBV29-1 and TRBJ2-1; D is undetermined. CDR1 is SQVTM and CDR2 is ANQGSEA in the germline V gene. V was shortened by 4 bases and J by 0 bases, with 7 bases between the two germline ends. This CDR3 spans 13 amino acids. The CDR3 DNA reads TGCAGCGTTGTAGGCAGCTCCTACAATGAGCAGTTCTTC. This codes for CSVVGSSYNEQFF.

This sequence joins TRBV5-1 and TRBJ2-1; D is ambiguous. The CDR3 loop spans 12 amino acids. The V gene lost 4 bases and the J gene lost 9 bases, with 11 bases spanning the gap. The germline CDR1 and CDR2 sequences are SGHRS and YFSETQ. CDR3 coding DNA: TGCGCCAGCAGCCCCTTAGTGGGTGAGCAGTTCTTC. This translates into CASSPLVGEQFF. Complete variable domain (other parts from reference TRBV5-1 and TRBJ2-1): KAGVTQTPRYLIKTRGQQVTLSCSPISGHRSVSWYQQTPGQGLQFLFEYFSETQRNKGNFPGRFSGRQFSNSRSEMNVSTLELGDSALYLCASSPLVGEQFFGPGTRLTVL.

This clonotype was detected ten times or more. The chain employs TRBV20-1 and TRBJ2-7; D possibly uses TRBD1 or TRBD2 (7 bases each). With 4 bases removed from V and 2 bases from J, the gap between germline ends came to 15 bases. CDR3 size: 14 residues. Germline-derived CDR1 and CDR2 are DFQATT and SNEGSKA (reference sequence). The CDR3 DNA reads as TGCAGTGCTACGGGGGGTCAGGGGGCCTACGAGCAGTACGTC. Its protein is CSATGGQGAYEQYV.

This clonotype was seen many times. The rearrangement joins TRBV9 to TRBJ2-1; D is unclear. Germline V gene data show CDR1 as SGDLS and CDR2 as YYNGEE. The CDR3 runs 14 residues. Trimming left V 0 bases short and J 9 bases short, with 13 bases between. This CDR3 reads CASSVDPSLGEQFF. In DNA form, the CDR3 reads TGTGCCAGCAGCGTAGATCCTAGTTTGGGTGAGCAGTTCTTC.

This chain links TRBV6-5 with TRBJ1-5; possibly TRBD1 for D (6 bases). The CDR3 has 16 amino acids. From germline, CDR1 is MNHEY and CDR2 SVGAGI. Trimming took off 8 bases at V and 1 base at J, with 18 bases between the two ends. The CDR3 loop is CASGAGALWSNQPQHF. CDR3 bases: TGTGCCAGCGGTGCAGGGGCACTGTGGAGCAATCAGCCCCAGCATTTT.

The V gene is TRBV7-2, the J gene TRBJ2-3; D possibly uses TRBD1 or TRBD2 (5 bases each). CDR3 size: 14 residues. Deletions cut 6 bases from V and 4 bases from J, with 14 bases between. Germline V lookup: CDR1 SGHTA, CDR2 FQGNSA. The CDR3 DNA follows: TGTGCCAGCAGTTCCGGACGGGGCCCAGATACGCAGTATTTT. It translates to CASSSGRGPDTQYF.

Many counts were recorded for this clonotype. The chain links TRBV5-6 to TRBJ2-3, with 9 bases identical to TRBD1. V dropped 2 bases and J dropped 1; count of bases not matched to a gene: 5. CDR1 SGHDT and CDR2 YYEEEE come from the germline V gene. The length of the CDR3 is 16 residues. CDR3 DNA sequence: TGTGCCAGCAGCTTAGGGACAGGGATCGGCACAGATACGCAGTATTTT. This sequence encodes CASSLGTGIGTDTQYF.

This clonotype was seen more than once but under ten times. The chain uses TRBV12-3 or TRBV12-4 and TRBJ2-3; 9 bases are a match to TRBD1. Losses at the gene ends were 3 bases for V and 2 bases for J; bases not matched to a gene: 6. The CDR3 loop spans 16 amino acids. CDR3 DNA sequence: TGTGCCAGCAGTTTCGACGGACAGGGGCCCACAGATACGCAGTATTTT. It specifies CASSFDGQGPTDTQYF.

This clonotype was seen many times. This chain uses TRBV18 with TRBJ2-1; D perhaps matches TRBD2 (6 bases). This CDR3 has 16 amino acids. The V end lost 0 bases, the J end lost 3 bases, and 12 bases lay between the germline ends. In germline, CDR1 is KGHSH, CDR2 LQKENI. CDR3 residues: CASSPPRAGYYNEQFF. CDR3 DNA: TGTGCCAGCTCACCACCTAGGGCGGGATACTACAATGAGCAGTTCTTC.

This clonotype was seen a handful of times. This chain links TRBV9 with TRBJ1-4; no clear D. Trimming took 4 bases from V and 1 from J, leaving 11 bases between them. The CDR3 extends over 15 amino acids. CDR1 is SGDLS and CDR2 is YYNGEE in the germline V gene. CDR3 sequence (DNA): TGTGCCAGCAGCCCTCTATCCGGAACTAATGAAAAACTGTTTTTT. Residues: CASSPLSGTNEKLFF.

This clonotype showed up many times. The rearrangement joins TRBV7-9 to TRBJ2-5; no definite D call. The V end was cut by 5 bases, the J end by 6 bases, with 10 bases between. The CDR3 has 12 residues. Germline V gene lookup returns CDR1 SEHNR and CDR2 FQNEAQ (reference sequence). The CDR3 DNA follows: TGTGCCAGCAGCCTTCATAGACAGACCCAGTACTTC. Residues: CASSLHRQTQYF.

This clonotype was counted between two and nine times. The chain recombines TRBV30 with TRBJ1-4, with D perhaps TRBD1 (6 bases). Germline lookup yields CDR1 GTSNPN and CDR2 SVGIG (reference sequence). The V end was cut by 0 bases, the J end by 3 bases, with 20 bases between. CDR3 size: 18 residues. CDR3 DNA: TGTGCCTGGAGTGTACTTTCTGGCCGAAGGGGGGCTAATGAAAAACTGTTTTTT. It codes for CAWSVLSGRRGANEKLFF. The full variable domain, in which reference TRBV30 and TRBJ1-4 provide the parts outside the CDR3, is SQTIHQWPATLVQPVGSPLSLECTVEGTSNPNLYWYRQAAGRGLQLLFYSVGIGQISSEVPQNLSASRPQDRQFILSSKKLLLSDSGFYLCAWSVLSGRRGANEKLFFGSGTQLSVL.

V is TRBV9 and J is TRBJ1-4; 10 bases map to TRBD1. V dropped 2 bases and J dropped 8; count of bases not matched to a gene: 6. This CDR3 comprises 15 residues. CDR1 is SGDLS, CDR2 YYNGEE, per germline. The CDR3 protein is CASSVGDRGGEKLFF. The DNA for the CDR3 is TGTGCCAGCAGCGTGGGGGACAGGGGAGGGGAAAAACTGTTTTTT.

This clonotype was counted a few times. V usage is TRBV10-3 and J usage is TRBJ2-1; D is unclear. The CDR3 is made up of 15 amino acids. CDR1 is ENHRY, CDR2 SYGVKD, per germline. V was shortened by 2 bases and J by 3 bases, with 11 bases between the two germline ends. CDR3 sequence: CAISEGVGIYNEQFF. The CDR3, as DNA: TGTGCCATCAGTGAGGGGGTGGGAATCTACAATGAGCAGTTCTTC.

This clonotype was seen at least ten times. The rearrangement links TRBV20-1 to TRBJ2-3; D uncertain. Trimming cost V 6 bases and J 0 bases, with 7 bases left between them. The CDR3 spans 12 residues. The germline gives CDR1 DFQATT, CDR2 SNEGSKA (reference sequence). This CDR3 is CSAIPSTDTQYF. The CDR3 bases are TGCAGTGCGATCCCTAGCACAGATACGCAGTATTTT.

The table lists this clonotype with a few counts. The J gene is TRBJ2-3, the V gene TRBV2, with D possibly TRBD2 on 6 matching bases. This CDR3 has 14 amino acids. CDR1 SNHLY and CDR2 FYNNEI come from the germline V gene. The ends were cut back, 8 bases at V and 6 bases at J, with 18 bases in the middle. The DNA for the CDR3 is TGTGCCAGCCCCCGCCCCGGGGGAAAGGATACGCAGTATTTT. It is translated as CASPRPGGKDTQYF.

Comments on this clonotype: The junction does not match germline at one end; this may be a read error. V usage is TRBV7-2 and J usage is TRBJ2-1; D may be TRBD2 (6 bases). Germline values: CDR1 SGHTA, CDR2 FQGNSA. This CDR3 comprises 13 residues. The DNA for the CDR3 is TGTGCCAGCAGCTCAGCGAGGGACTCCGAGCAGTTTTTC. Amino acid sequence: CASSSARDSEQFF.

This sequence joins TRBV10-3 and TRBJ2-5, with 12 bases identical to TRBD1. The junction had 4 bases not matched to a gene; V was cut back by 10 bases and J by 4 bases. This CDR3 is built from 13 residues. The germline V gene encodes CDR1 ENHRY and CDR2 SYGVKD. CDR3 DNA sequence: TGTGCCACCCAGGGACAGGGGGCAGAGACCCAGTACTTC. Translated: CATQGQGAETQYF.

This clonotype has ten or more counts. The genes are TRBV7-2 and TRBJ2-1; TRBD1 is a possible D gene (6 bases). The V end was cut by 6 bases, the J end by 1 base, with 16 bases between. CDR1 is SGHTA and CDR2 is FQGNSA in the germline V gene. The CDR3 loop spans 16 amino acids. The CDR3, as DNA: TGTGCCAGCAGGCGTATGATGGGACAATCCTACAATGAGCAGTTCTTC. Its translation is CASRRMMGQSYNEQFF.

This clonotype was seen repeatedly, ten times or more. The CDR3 bases are TGTGCCACCAGCACACCTAGCGATTCCTACAATGAGCAGTTCTTC. This encodes CATSTPSDSYNEQFF. J is TRBJ2-1 and V is TRBV15, with D perhaps matching TRBD2 (6 bases). The CDR3 is 15 amino acids. V lost 4 bases and J 1 base, leaving 11 bases between the germline ends. From germline, CDR1 is LNHNV and CDR2 YYDKDF (reference sequence).

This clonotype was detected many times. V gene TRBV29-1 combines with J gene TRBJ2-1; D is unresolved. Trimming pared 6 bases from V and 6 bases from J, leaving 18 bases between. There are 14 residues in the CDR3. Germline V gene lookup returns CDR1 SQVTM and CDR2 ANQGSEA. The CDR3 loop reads CSVAGRRAPNEQFF. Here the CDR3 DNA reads TGCAGCGTCGCCGGACGCCGGGCCCCCAATGAGCAGTTCTTC.

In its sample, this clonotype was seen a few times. The CDR3 coding sequence is TGCGCCAGCAGCTTGGCCGGACAGGCTTATCAGCCCCAGCATTTT. Encoded protein: CASSLAGQAYQPQHF. The chain recombines TRBV5-1 with TRBJ1-5; TRBD1 aligns across 7 bases. The CDR3 spans 15 residues. CDR1 and CDR2 from the germline V gene are SGHRS and YFSETQ. Trimming cost V 0 bases and J 5 bases; bases outside gene matches: 5.